The rows below give T cell receptor beta chains drawn from one sample of a study of shared clonotypes between healthy human individuals. TCRdb's copy holds only in-frame clones and misses some; the assay was immunoSEQ multiplex PCR. The sample yields approximately 2.1 million clones, over 85% seen once. The sequenced material came from naive CD4+ T cells from PBMCs. All receptors derive from a young man in good health. Some clones in this sample may be carry-over from other donors' samples. The CDR3 runs from the conserved cysteine through the conserved F or W. A D gene is named only where the DNA matches it firmly. Size tells how often a clone was seen (once, few, many) or the class of an expanded clone, and some rows leave it out.

CASSRSGPQHF | TGTGCCAGTAGTCGCTCAGGGCCCCAGCATTTT | NA | TRBV19 | few | TRBJ1-5
CASSSSVRGYEQYF | TGTGCCAGCAGTTCCTCGGTGAGGGGTTACGAGCAGTACTTC | NA | TRBV25-1 | once | TRBJ2-7
CASSALRQGTNGAEAFF | TGTGCCAGCAGTGCACTAAGACAGGGAACGAACGGCGCTGAAGCTTTCTTT | TRBD1 | TRBV2 | NA | TRBJ1-1
CASGTGGYQPQHF | TGTGCCAGTGGGACAGGGGGATATCAGCCCCAGCATTTT | TRBD1 | TRBV6-1 | NA | TRBJ1-5
CASSRDRGHSPLHF | TGTGCCAGCAGTCGGGACAGGGGGCATTCACCCCTCCACTTT | TRBD1 | TRBV27 | NA | TRBJ1-6
CASSFRRSGGYTF | TGTGCCAGCAGTTTTCGGCGGAGTGGGGGCTACACCTTC | NA | TRBV28 | NA | TRBJ1-2
CASSRFAASRETDTQYF | TGTGCCAGCAGCCGCTTCGCGGCATCTAGGGAAACAGATACGCAGTATTTT | NA | TRBV14 | NA | TRBJ2-3
CSAGFPPAFF | TGCAGTGCTGGGTTCCCTCCCGCTTTCTTT | NA | TRBV20-1 | NA | TRBJ1-1
CASSPTGGGYEQYF | TGTGCCAGCAGTCCGACAGGGGGGGGCTACGAGCAGTACTTC | TRBD1 | TRBV6-6 | NA | TRBJ2-7
CASSPRREGLGEQFF | TGTGCCAGCTCACCAAGGCGGGAGGGCCTAGGTGAGCAGTTCTTC | TRBD2 | TRBV18 | NA | TRBJ2-1
CASSQNRGDTQYF | TGTGCCAGCAGCCAGAACAGGGGGGATACGCAGTATTTT | TRBD1 | TRBV7-7 | NA | TRBJ2-3
CASSENFGSGNTIYF | TGTGCCAGCAGTGAAAATTTCGGATCTGGAAACACCATATATTTT | NA | TRBV6-1 | NA | TRBJ1-3
CASSLEPETGTQYF | TGTGCCAGCAGCTTAGAACCGGAGACTGGGACCCAGTACTTC | NA | TRBV7-2 | NA | TRBJ2-5
CSVTENSNQPQHF | TGCAGCGTAACAGAAAATAGCAATCAGCCCCAGCATTTT | NA | TRBV29-1 | NA | TRBJ1-5
CASSLGIGIHF | TGTGCCAGCAGCTTAGGCATCGGAATCCACTTC | NA | TRBV7-3 | NA | TRBJ1-2
CASSNGRQGEEKLFF | TGTGCCAGTAGTAACGGTCGGCAGGGGGAAGAAAAACTGTTTTTT | TRBD1 | TRBV19 | NA | TRBJ1-4
CASSVDGGSTDTQYF | TGTGCCAGCAGCGTAGATGGGGGGAGCACAGATACGCAGTATTTT | NA | TRBV9 | few | TRBJ2-3
CATLFQGNYGYTF | TGTGCCACCCTTTTCCAGGGGAACTATGGCTACACCTTC | NA | TRBV5-4 | few | TRBJ1-2
CASSRGPNTGELFF | TGTGCCAGCAGCCGGGGACCTAACACCGGGGAGCTGTTTTTT | NA | TRBV11-3 | NA | TRBJ2-2
CASSLAIRQGQETQYF | TGTGCCAGCAGCTTAGCAATCCGACAGGGACAAGAGACCCAGTACTTC | TRBD1 | TRBV7-8 | NA | TRBJ2-5
CASSAGTALAKNIQYF | TGTGCCAGCAGCGCCGGGACAGCACTAGCCAAAAACATTCAGTACTTC | TRBD1 | TRBV9 | NA | TRBJ2-4
CASSWRGPGNEQFF | TGTGCCAGCAGCTGGCGAGGGCCCGGGAATGAGCAGTTCTTC | NA | TRBV5-6 | NA | TRBJ2-1
CASSVSSGTYEQYF | TGTGCCAGCAGCGTGAGTAGCGGGACCTACGAGCAGTACTTC | TRBD2 | TRBV9 | NA | TRBJ2-7
CASSGYNEQFF | TGTGCCAGCAGCGGTTACAATGAGCAGTTCTTC | NA | TRBV9 | NA | TRBJ2-1
CAWTGGFREQYF | TGTGCCTGGACAGGGGGCTTTAGAGAGCAGTACTTC | TRBD1 | TRBV30 | NA | TRBJ2-7
CASSPLGQSNTGELFF | TGTGCCAGCTCACCTCTGGGACAATCGAACACCGGGGAGCTGTTTTTT | NA | TRBV18 | NA | TRBJ2-2
CASSSGLGDYGYTF | TGTGCCAGCAGCTCAGGGTTGGGGGACTATGGCTACACCTTC | NA | TRBV5-4 | NA | TRBJ1-2
CASSFGRGETQYF | TGTGCCAGCAGCTTCGGTAGGGGAGAGACCCAGTACTTC | NA | TRBV5-4 | NA | TRBJ2-5
CASSPGTSARTDTQYF | TGTGCCAGCTCACCAGGGACTTCCGCTCGCACAGATACGCAGTATTTT | NA | TRBV18 | NA | TRBJ2-3
CASSPGWNNNEQFF | TGTGCCAGCAGCCCCGGTTGGAATAACAATGAGCAGTTCTTC | NA | TRBV5-6 | NA | TRBJ2-1
CASSLAQGGSTDTQYF | TGTGCCAGCAGCTTAGCACAGGGCGGCAGCACAGATACGCAGTATTTT | NA | TRBV7-2 | NA | TRBJ2-3
CASRSTGLGAYEQYF | TGTGCCAGCAGGTCAACCGGACTTGGGGCCTACGAGCAGTACTTC | NA | TRBV6-6 | NA | TRBJ2-7
CASSLAGLAGGGQETQYF | TGCGCCAGCAGCTTGGCGGGTTTAGCGGGAGGGGGTCAAGAGACCCAGTACTTC | TRBD2 | TRBV5-1 | NA | TRBJ2-5
CASSLASGGPNEKLFF | TGTGCCAGCAGCTTAGCGAGCGGGGGCCCTAATGAAAAACTGTTTTTT | NA | TRBV7-9 | NA | TRBJ1-4
CASSPVTGLASNEQFF | TGTGCCAGCTCACCAGTAACCGGACTAGCGAGCAATGAGCAGTTCTTC | TRBD2 | TRBV18 | NA | TRBJ2-1
CSVSGQSPGNTIYF | TGCAGCGTTTCAGGACAATCCCCTGGAAACACCATATATTTT | NA | TRBV29-1 | NA | TRBJ1-3
CASSASGTGGWGTEAFF | TGTGCCAGCAGCGCCTCCGGGACAGGGGGCTGGGGCACTGAAGCTTTCTTT | TRBD1 | TRBV9 | NA | TRBJ1-1
CAISDDWGEQFF | TGTGCCATCAGCGATGACTGGGGTGAGCAGTTCTTC | NA | TRBV10-3 | NA | TRBJ2-1